This TCR beta chain was identified in a study of T cell repertoires in cytomegalovirus infection. Across the study: CMV infection and matching HLA type were both indicated by public TCR beta signatures.

TCRdb fed the reads into MiXCR, producing one record per CDR3 protein. The sample holds about 250,000 distinct CDR3 sequences, more than 9% seen once. Trimming took 5 bases from V and 14 from J, leaving 19 bases between them. The CDR3 extends over 13 amino acids. Germline CDR1 reads SGHAT; CDR2 reads FQDESV (reference sequence). Study outcomes and limitations: Dominating the ex vivo response were TCR beta clonotypes that were CMV-specific and HLA-C-restricted. Summed frequency of public TCR beta families distinguished CMV carriers with the relevant HLA.

There are many counts of this clonotype. Its antigen is unidentified. The sequence was obtained from a human donor in good health (CMV status not recorded). Some clones in this sample may be carry-over from other donors' samples. This chain links TRBV11-1 with TRBJ2-1; either TRBD1 or TRBD2 may supply D (5 bases each). Material: PBMCs. CDR3 in amino acids: CASSPGEGSYEFF. Here the CDR3 DNA reads TGTGCCAGCAGCCCCGGAGAGGGGTCGTATGAGTTCTTC.